Below, 21 T cell receptor beta chains from the same sample are listed, as sequenced in a study of T cell repertoires in cytomegalovirus infection. TCRdb processed the reads anew with MiXCR; each CDR3 protein has one entry. The top ten clones hold around 20% of a sample with under 200,000 distinct CDR3 sequences, roughly 17% of them seen once. Specimen: CD8+ T cells from PBMCs. The source is a human donor in good health (CMV status not recorded). Some clones in this sample may be carry-over from other donors' samples.

The chain combines TRBV15 with TRBJ2-1; 7 bases map to TRBD1. The germline V gene has CDR1 LNHNV and CDR2 YYDKDF (reference sequence). The CDR3 is 16 amino acids. The ends lost 1 base at V and 1 base at J; junction bases unmatched: 4. CDR3 sequence: CATSRGRTGSYNEQFF. CDR3 in DNA: TGTGCCACCAGCAGAGGCAGGACAGGTTCCTACAATGAGCAGTTCTTC.

This rearrangement joins TRBV27 to TRBJ2-1; TRBD2 aligns across 13 bases. Germline values: CDR1 MNHEY, CDR2 SMNVEV (reference sequence). J lost 4 bases, V lost 8 bases, and 5 bases had no gene match. The length of the CDR3 is 15 residues. The CDR3 DNA sequence: TGTGCCAGCGGAAGGACTAGCGGGAGATACAATGAGCAGTTCTTC. Protein product: CASGRTSGRYNEQFF.

This clonotype showed up just a few times. This chain joins TRBV6-1 and TRBJ2-7; D possibly corresponds to TRBD1 (6 bases). CDR3 length equals 15 residues. Trimming pared 2 bases from V and 0 bases from J, leaving 11 bases between. Germline lookup yields CDR1 MNHNS and CDR2 SASEGT. CDR3 DNA: TGTGCCAGCAGTGAAATGCAGGGGTCCTCCTACGAGCAGTACTTC. Its translation: CASSEMQGSSYEQYF.

The J gene is TRBJ1-1, the V gene TRBV11-1, with TRBD1 identical over 10 bases. V lost 5 bases and J lost 4; bases outside the gene matches: 28. The germline CDR1 and CDR2 sequences are SGHAT and FQDESV (reference sequence). The CDR3 loop spans 22 amino acids. The chain's CDR3 is CASSSSYLGGQGTTVGGTEAFF. The DNA for the CDR3 is TGTGCCAGCAGCAGTAGTTACCTAGGGGGACAGGGGACGACAGTGGGGGGCACTGAAGCTTTCTTT.

This clonotype was observed a handful of times. The chain recombines TRBV9 with TRBJ1-2; 8 bases align to TRBD1. Losses at the gene ends were 2 bases for V and 4 bases for J; bases not matched to a gene: 4. Germline V gene lookup returns CDR1 SGDLS and CDR2 YYNGEE. The CDR3 consists of 14 residues. CDR3 loop: CASSVGQGIYGYTF. As DNA, the CDR3 is TGTGCCAGCAGCGTTGGACAGGGCATCTATGGCTACACCTTC.

V is TRBV14 and J is TRBJ2-3; D unclear. The germline CDR1 and CDR2 sequences are SGHDN and FVKESK. Trimming cost V 1 base and J 3 bases, with 8 bases left between them. The CDR3 covers 14 residues. CDR3 sequence reads: CASSQGFWTDTQYF. Written as DNA, the CDR3 is TGTGCCAGCAGCCAAGGGTTTTGGACAGATACGCAGTATTTT.

This clonotype was counted between two and nine times. The chain has TRBV20-1 and TRBJ1-1; 10 bases are shared with TRBD1. Germline V gene sequence: CDR1 DFQATT, CDR2 SNEGSKA (reference sequence). Trimming took 3 bases from V and 7 from J; bases not matched to a gene: 8. The CDR3 contains 14 residues. CDR3 region: CSASWTGGIGEAFF. Here the CDR3 DNA reads TGCAGTGCTAGTTGGACAGGGGGAATCGGTGAAGCTTTCTTT.

The V and J genes are TRBV5-6 and TRBJ2-5, with a tentative D call TRBD1 (5 bases). CDR3 size: 13 residues. CDR1 and CDR2 from the germline V gene are SGHDT and YYEEEE. V shed 6 bases and J shed 7 bases, with 16 bases lying between them. CDR3: CASNLQGPRTQYF. The DNA of the CDR3 is TGTGCCAGCAATCTTCAGGGCCCCCGGACCCAGTACTTC.

The sample holds a few counts of this clonotype. The rearrangement joins TRBV7-9 to TRBJ1-1; TRBD1 is a possible D gene (6 bases). V lost 6 bases, J lost 3 bases, and 14 bases lay in between. Germline CDR1 SEHNR, CDR2 FQNEAQ (reference sequence). The CDR3 contains 14 residues. CDR3: CASSPTQGYTEAFF. For the CDR3, the DNA is TGTGCCAGCAGTCCCACTCAGGGGTACACTGAAGCTTTCTTT.

The chain has TRBV29-1 and TRBJ2-1; TRBD2 matches at 9 bases. CDR3 length: 14 residues. CDR1 is SQVTM and CDR2 is ANQGSEA in the germline V gene. V lost 3 bases and J lost 7; bases outside the gene matches: 7. CDR3 sequence reads: CSVDRRGGTNEQFF. As DNA, the CDR3 is TGCAGCGTTGATAGGCGGGGGGGCACAAATGAGCAGTTCTTC.

A few counts support this clonotype. This chain connects TRBV25-1 to TRBJ1-1, with 8 bases matching TRBD1. The J segment lost 1 base and the V segment lost 1 base, leaving 2 bases of the junction unmatched. The length of the CDR3 is 15 residues. Germline assignment: CDR1 MGHDK and CDR2 SYGVNS. This CDR3 reads CASSEWTGKNTEAFF. The DNA of the CDR3 is TGTGCCAGCAGTGAATGGACAGGGAAGAACACTGAAGCTTTCTTT.

This clonotype came up a few times. The chain recombines TRBV10-3 with TRBJ2-7; 9 bases are a match to TRBD1. There are 13 residues in the CDR3. V lost 11 bases, J lost 5 bases, and 10 bases stayed unmatched. Germline CDR1 and CDR2: ENHRY and SYGVKD. The CDR3 region has the DNA TGTGCCGTCGGGACAGGGTGGTTGGACGAGCAGTACTTC. The encoded protein is CAVGTGWLDEQYF.

The sample holds a few counts of this clonotype. The rearrangement joins TRBV7-3 to TRBJ1-2; TRBD1 might be the D (5 bases). The germline V gene has CDR1 SGHTA and CDR2 FQGTGA. The CDR3 has 15 residues. The ends were cut back, 1 base at V and 4 bases at J, with 13 bases in the middle. CDR3 protein: CASSLRGVGIYGYTF. Written as DNA, the CDR3 is TGTGCCAGCAGCTTAAGAGGGGTGGGGATCTATGGCTACACCTTC.

The rearrangement joins TRBV11-2 to TRBJ2-5; weak D call: TRBD2 (8 bases). Germline V gene data show CDR1 as SGHAT and CDR2 as FQNNGV. The V gene lost 5 bases and the J gene lost 0 bases, with 19 bases spanning the gap. The CDR3 spans 17 residues. The CDR3 here is CASSKWGQREYQETQYF. CDR3 nucleotide sequence: TGTGCCAGCAGCAAGTGGGGACAGCGGGAGTACCAAGAGACCCAGTACTTC.

The chain joins TRBV11-1 to TRBJ2-7; 13 bases are shared with TRBD2. Germline lookup yields CDR1 SGHAT and CDR2 FQDESV (reference sequence). With V trimmed by 5 bases and J by 1 base, 8 bases remained unmatched. The CDR3 is made up of 17 amino acids. The CDR3 DNA sequence: TGTGCCAGCAGCCGAGGGACTAGCGGGACCTTATCCTACGAGCAGTACTTC. Translated, it gives CASSRGTSGTLSYEQYF.

This clonotype turned up a few times. The chain links TRBV6-5 to TRBJ2-3, with D uncertain. Germline values: CDR1 MNHEY, CDR2 SVGAGI. The V and J ends lost 0 bases and 5 bases respectively, with 9 bases between them. The CDR3 runs 14 residues. The CDR3 coding sequence is TGTGCCAGCAGTTACTCGAATCTTGGAGATACGCAGTATTTT. Its translation is CASSYSNLGDTQYF.

This clonotype appeared a few times. As DNA, the CDR3 is TGTGCCAGCAAGGGGACAGTTAACTATGGCTACACCTTC. It translates to CASKGTVNYGYTF. The chain uses TRBV7-9 and TRBJ1-2; 7 nucleotides line up with TRBD1. V shed 7 bases, J shed 1 base, and the junction held 3 bases outside the gene matches. CDR3 length equals 13 residues. Germline CDR1 and CDR2: SEHNR and FQNEAQ (reference sequence). Filled out from reference TRBV7-9 and TRBJ1-2, the complete variable domain reads DTGVSQNPRHKITKRGQNVTFRCDPISEHNRLYWYRQTLGQGPEFLTYFQNEAQLEKSRLLSDRFSAERPKGSFSTLEIQRTEQGDSAMYLCASKGTVNYGYTFGSGTRLTVV.

This clonotype was counted at least ten times. The gene calls are TRBV27 and TRBJ2-1; 7 nucleotides line up with TRBD2. This CDR3 is 15 amino acids long. Germline V gives CDR1 MNHEY, CDR2 SMNVEV (reference sequence). V was clipped by 2 bases and J by 10 bases; unmatched bases: 11. The DNA of the CDR3 is TGTGCCAGCAGTTTAATCGGGAGGCCCATGAGGGAGCAGTTCTTC. Translating gives CASSLIGRPMREQFF.

This clonotype was observed a handful of times. The rearrangement joins TRBV7-8 to TRBJ2-2, with D perhaps matching TRBD2 (5 bases). V was shortened by 5 bases and J by 7 bases, with 5 bases between the two germline ends. The CDR3 covers 11 residues. Germline CDR1 SGHVS, CDR2 FQNEAQ. The CDR3 sequence: CASSRDGELFF. CDR3 sequence (DNA): TGTGCCAGCAGCCGGGACGGGGAGCTGTTTTTT. Filled out from reference TRBV7-8 and TRBJ2-2, the complete variable domain reads GAGVSQSPRYKVAKRGQDVALRCDPISGHVSLFWYQQALGQGPEFLTYFQNEAQLDKSGLPSDRFFAERPEGSVSTLKIQRTQQEDSAVYLCASSRDGELFFGEGSRLTVL.

This clonotype was seen a handful of times. DNA for the CDR3: TGTGCCAGCAGCAAAGGGACAGGGGCAAGCTACGAGCAGTACTTC. It specifies CASSKGTGASYEQYF. J is TRBJ2-7 and V is TRBV28; TRBD1 aligns across 10 bases. The CDR3 is 15 residues long. Germline V gene data show CDR1 as MDHEN and CDR2 as SYDVKM. The J segment lost 3 bases and the V segment lost 6 bases, leaving 8 bases of the junction unmatched.

V usage is TRBV28 and J usage is TRBJ2-5; 8 bases match TRBD1. The CDR3 is 13 amino acids. Germline CDR1 reads MDHEN; CDR2 reads SYDVKM. J was trimmed by 3 bases and V by 7 bases; bases with no gene match: 4. The CDR3 coding sequence is TGTGCCAGCACCCGACAGGGGAAAGAGACCCAGTACTTC. It encodes CASTRQGKETQYF.